This paragraph reports one T cell receptor (beta chain). No antigen is known for it. No base qualities exist here, and no much larger clone lies one base off it. In Seattle, one collaborating source enrolled patients while the infection was active and tracked those patients longitudinally over the course of disease. Whole blood was collected in K2EDTA tubes by collaborating institutions according to the institutions' own protocols. For TCRbeta analysis, collaborator samples were shipped as frozen whole blood, as isolated PBMCs, or as DNA extracted from either sample type. This sample is drawn from a study of blood T cell repertoires in COVID-19 (dated by TCRdb to the early 2020s). General notes on the study: The collaborator samples originated in the United States, Italy and Spain and spanned the acute and convalescent phases of COVID-19. The samples were drawn from two sources: the first 160 participants of the ongoing ImmuneRACE study, and 950 to 1,500 subjects contributed by 6 global collaborators. Where available, HLA class I and class II types were obtained from metadata supplied by the sample provider rather than from assay-based typing. Deeply sampled blood TCRbeta repertoires from subjects exposed to, actively infected with, or recovered from COVID-19 were included in the dataset. A freely available public database, intended as a resource for researchers studying the immune response to SARS-CoV-2, is where the repertoires were released. Sample metadata almost always included a de-identified subject ID, COVID-19 status, age in years and sex. The material from the prospective study consisted of cDNA or gDNA derived from T cells, B-cell-depleted T cells, or PBMCs. The paper as a whole reports these results and caveats: How much clinical and demographic metadata was included differed by source and by participant, and the metadata was provided uncurated.

The germline V gene encodes CDR1 KGHDR and CDR2 SFDVKD. The CDR3 runs 11 amino acids, cysteine and phenylalanine included. Only CDR3 DNA is held: 33 bases, read in frame from base 1. Between the V and J ends, shortened by 4 bases and 10 bases respectively, the junction contains 9 bases. TCRbeta CDR3 regions were amplified from genomic DNA using the immunoSEQ Assay, a bias-controlled multiplex PCR. In the source study's methods: The number of nucleated cells in each sample was estimated from the amplification of reference gene primers within the assay. To quantify the absolute abundance of each unique TCRbeta CDR3 rearrangement, sequence reads were collapsed and filtered. For each sample, productive Simpson clonality was calculated as the square root of Simpson's diversity index over productive rearrangements. TCRdb holds this immuneACCESS table with in-frame rearrangements only. Some clones are missing; in checked studies, unresolved V genes explain under half, and the rest has no known cause. D and trimming come from the DNA, and the V and J calls and clone size come from that table. Within this sample are about 180,000 clones, with around 86% of them counted one time only. The ten largest clones represent more than 7.5% of the sample.

This chain is built from TRBV24-1 and TRBJ2-5; no D gene can be assigned with confidence. The sample was peripheral blood. The TCR was taken from a woman in her 70s with COVID-19, enrolled during active disease. The bases are TGTGCCACCAGTGACTTAGGCGGCCAGTACTTC. It codes for CATSDLGGQYF.